One sample yielded the 24 T cell receptor beta chains listed below, sequenced in a study of blood T cell repertoires in COVID-19. Clones were sequenced by immunoSEQ multiplex PCR, and TCRdb holds only the in-frame ones, with some missing. The sample consists of 130,000 to 150,000 clones, over 80% of them appearing once. The sequenced material came from PBMCs or T cells enriched from blood (not recorded which). All receptors derive from a woman in her 50s who had been exposed to COVID-19.

This chain uses TRBV12-5 with TRBJ1-2; D unresolved. Germline V gives CDR1 LGHNT, CDR2 FRNRAP. The V end was cut by 1 base, the J end by 6 bases, with 6 bases between. The CDR3 spans 12 residues. The DNA for the CDR3 is TGTGCTAGTGGTTTGGGGCAGAATGGCTACACCTTC. Amino acids: CASGLGQNGYTF.

The chain carries TRBV7-2 and TRBJ1-5; no clear D gene. The CDR3 spans 13 residues. Germline V lookup: CDR1 SGHTA, CDR2 FQGNSA. V was pared by 1 base and J by 6 bases, with 7 bases between. The CDR3 loop is CASSLGAGQPQHF. The CDR3 DNA follows: TGTGCCAGCAGCTTAGGGGCGGGTCAGCCCCAGCATTTT.

The chain is built from TRBV4-2 and TRBJ2-3; 9 positions agree with TRBD1. The length of the CDR3 is 17 residues. V dropped 0 bases and J dropped 6; count of bases not matched to a gene: 10. CDR1 LGHNA and CDR2 YNFKEQ come from the germline V gene. The CDR3 bases are TGTGCCAGCAGCCAAGAGGGCCTTACAGGGACAGGGGATACGCAGTATTTT. This sequence encodes CASSQEGLTGTGDTQYF.

This sequence joins TRBV20-1 and TRBJ2-3; D may be TRBD2 (6 bases). The V gene's germline CDR1 is DFQATT and CDR2 SNEGSKA (reference sequence). Trimming removed 3 bases at V and 1 base at J, with 11 bases between. The CDR3 runs to 14 residues. The CDR3 sequence: CSASLSGGTDTQYF. The CDR3, as DNA: TGCAGTGCTAGTCTATCGGGGGGCACAGATACGCAGTATTTT.

The chain uses TRBV5-1 and TRBJ2-7; 8 nucleotides match TRBD1. V shed 3 bases and J 3 bases; nucleotides not matched to a gene: 8. CDR3 length: 15 amino acids. From germline, CDR1 is SGHRS and CDR2 YFSETQ. CDR3 DNA: TGCGCCAGCAGCTCCGGACAGGGCTCATTCTACGAGCAGTACTTC. Amino acids: CASSSGQGSFYEQYF.

The chain links TRBV15 to TRBJ2-2; D possibly corresponds to TRBD2 (5 bases). The CDR3 has 14 amino acids. Germline V gene lookup returns CDR1 LNHNV and CDR2 YYDKDF (reference sequence). Trimming pared 8 bases from V and 6 bases from J, leaving 16 bases between. CDR3 protein: CATSHGELAGELFF. CDR3 bases: TGTGCCACCTCCCACGGGGAATTGGCCGGGGAGCTGTTTTTT.

The chain recombines TRBV27 with TRBJ2-6, with TRBD1 matching over 9 bases. The CDR3 totals 17 residues. Trimming took 6 bases from V and 3 from J; bases not matched to a gene: 9. Looked up from germline, CDR1 is MNHEY and CDR2 is SMNVEV (reference sequence). The CDR3 region is CASSTRDRVGGANVLTF. The CDR3 DNA reads TGTGCCAGCAGCACCCGGGACAGGGTCGGTGGGGCCAACGTCCTGACTTTC.

The table lists this clone with a count of one. The J gene is TRBJ2-7, the V gene TRBV7-2, with 8 nucleotides matching TRBD2. The ends lost 1 base at V and 2 bases at J; junction bases unmatched: 4. Germline-derived CDR1 and CDR2 are SGHTA and FQGNSA. This CDR3 is built from 15 residues. The CDR3 sequence: CASSLGRGATYEQYF. In DNA, the CDR3 is TGTGCCAGCAGCTTAGGGCGGGGGGCAACCTACGAGCAGTACTTC.

This clone was seen only a few times. The CDR3 DNA reads as TGTGCCAGCAGCGGAGGGGGGGAAACACCCCTCCACTTT. Protein sequence: CASSGGGETPLHF. The chain employs TRBV9 and TRBJ1-6; perhaps TRBD1 as D (6 bases). The V gene's germline CDR1 is SGDLS and CDR2 YYNGEE. V lost 3 bases and J 11 bases, leaving 12 bases between the germline ends. The CDR3 loop spans 13 amino acids.

The genes are TRBV5-8 and TRBJ1-5; D unclear. The CDR3 has 15 amino acids. Trimming pared 1 base from V and 2 bases from J, leaving 10 bases between. Germline V CDR1 and CDR2: SGHTS, YDEGEE. The CDR3 loop reads CASSLTPRGNQPQHF. As DNA, the CDR3 is TGTGCCAGCAGCTTGACCCCGAGGGGCAATCAGCCCCAGCATTTT.

This clone was recorded a few times. This chain joins TRBV11-2 and TRBJ1-1, with 11 bases that match TRBD1. Losses at the gene ends were 5 bases for V and 6 bases for J; bases not matched to a gene: 8. The CDR3 length is 15 residues. CDR1 and CDR2 (germline): SGHAT, FQNNGV. The CDR3 sequence: CASSGQGAGIAEAFF. The CDR3 DNA reads as TGTGCCAGCAGCGGACAGGGGGCAGGGATCGCTGAAGCTTTCTTT.

This clone was counted between two and nine times. The V and J genes are TRBV10-3 and TRBJ2-1; 12 bases map to TRBD2. J gave up 2 bases and V 2 bases, and 4 bases lay outside the gene matches. Looked up from germline, CDR1 is ENHRY and CDR2 is SYGVKD. The CDR3 is 17 amino acids. In nucleotides, the CDR3 is TGTGCCATCAGTGAGACCTCTAGCGGGAGGGCCTACAATGAGCAGTTCTTC. The encoded protein is CAISETSSGRAYNEQFF.

The CDR3 region is CASSPGLGVKETQYF. In nucleotides, the CDR3 is TGTGCCAGCAGCCCCGGTCTAGGGGTCAAGGAGACCCAGTACTTC. V usage is TRBV11-2 and J usage is TRBJ2-5, with TRBD1 as a possible D gene (5 bases). This CDR3 contains 15 residues. With 5 bases removed from V and 5 bases from J, the gap between germline ends came to 18 bases. Germline-derived CDR1 and CDR2 are SGHAT and FQNNGV.

This chain links TRBV7-9 with TRBJ2-5, with a possible D match to TRBD1 (5 bases). CDR1 is SEHNR and CDR2 is FQNEAQ in the germline V gene (reference sequence). This CDR3 contains 15 residues. Trimming cost V 4 bases and J 5 bases, with 17 bases left between them. The CDR3 protein is CASSSIVRGGETQYF. CDR3 in DNA: TGTGCCAGCAGCTCAATCGTTAGGGGCGGCGAGACCCAGTACTTC.

The chain combines TRBV18 with TRBJ2-5; D perhaps matches TRBD2 (6 bases). The CDR3 covers 14 residues. Germline CDR1 and CDR2: KGHSH and LQKENI. Trimming shortened V by 4 bases and J by 1 base, and 10 bases separated the two germline ends. The CDR3 sequence is CASSHLATQETQYF. CDR3 bases: TGTGCCAGCTCACACCTAGCGACCCAAGAGACCCAGTACTTC.

CDR3 in amino acids: CASSLGSGFEQYF. The CDR3 DNA reads TGTGCCAGCAGCTTAGGGTCAGGGTTCGAGCAGTACTTC. This chain links TRBV11-2 with TRBJ2-7; possibly TRBD1 for D (5 bases). Trimming removed 1 base at V and 6 bases at J, with 10 bases between. The V gene's germline CDR1 is SGHAT and CDR2 FQNNGV. This CDR3 is 13 amino acids long.

This clone was seen once. V gene TRBV3-1 (or the pseudogene TRBV3-2) combines with J gene TRBJ2-2; no firm D call. V lost 0 bases and J lost 7, with 3 bases in between. Germline V gene lookup returns CDR1 LGHDT and CDR2 YNNKEL (reference sequence). The CDR3 runs to 12 residues. The CDR3, as DNA: TGTGCCAGCAGCCAAGACCACGGGGAGCTGTTTTTT. It yields the protein CASSQDHGELFF.

The V and J genes are TRBV7-6 and TRBJ2-2, with D possibly matching TRBD1 (6 bases). Trimming pared 1 base from V and 4 bases from J, leaving 13 bases between. This CDR3 is 16 amino acids long. Germline loops: CDR1 SGHVS, CDR2 FNYEAQ. The CDR3 loop is CASSLDQVGGTGELFF. In DNA form, the CDR3 reads TGTGCCAGCAGCTTAGACCAAGTAGGGGGCACCGGGGAGCTGTTTTTT. Combining the CDR3 with reference TRBV7-6 and TRBJ2-2 gives the whole variable domain GAGVSQSPRYKVTKRGQDVALRCDPISGHVSLYWYRQALGQGPEFLTYFNYEAQQDKSGLPNDRFSAERPEGSISTLTIQRTEQRDSAMYRCASSLDQVGGTGELFFGEGSRLTVL.

This chain joins TRBV3-1 (or the pseudogene TRBV3-2) and TRBJ1-5; no clear D. The V gene lost 4 bases and the J gene lost 2 bases, with 18 bases spanning the gap. Germline V gene data show CDR1 as LGHDT and CDR2 as YNNKEL (reference sequence). The CDR3 is 17 amino acids. The CDR3 nucleotides read TGTGCCAGCAGCCCCCGGCCTACTAGGATGGGCAATCAGCCCCAGCATTTT. Its translation: CASSPRPTRMGNQPQHF.

In the case of this clone: It may be a read error: a sequence one base away is much more abundant. Other DNA sequences within the sample encode an identical CDR3. The chain joins TRBV12-3 or TRBV12-4 to TRBJ1-1; TRBD1 matches at 8 bases. This CDR3 spans 13 amino acids. Trimming at V came to 5 bases and at J to 4 bases, leaving 3 bases not matched to a gene. CDR3: CASSRQGTTEAFF. CDR3 nucleotide sequence: TGTGCCAGCAGTCGACAGGGGACCACTGAAGCTTTCTTT.

V is TRBV7-2 and J is TRBJ2-1; 8 nucleotides line up with TRBD2. The germline V gene encodes CDR1 SGHTA and CDR2 FQGNSA. Unmatched junction bases numbered 6, after V lost 1 base and J lost 4 bases. The CDR3 extends over 16 amino acids. The CDR3 loop is CASSLGLARGYNEQFF. CDR3 DNA sequence: TGTGCCAGCAGCTTAGGACTAGCGAGAGGGTACAATGAGCAGTTCTTC.

Here the CDR3 reads CANPGGSGDAGYF. As DNA, the CDR3 is TGCGCCAACCCTGGAGGTAGCGGGGATGCAGGGTACTTC. V usage is TRBV10-1 and J usage is TRBJ2-7, with TRBD2 matching over 8 bases. The V gene's germline CDR1 is WNHNN and CDR2 SYGVQD (reference sequence). Unmatched junction bases numbered 17, after V lost 10 bases and J lost 12 bases. The CDR3 is 13 amino acids.

The chain couples TRBV29-1 to TRBJ2-1; TRBD2 agrees at 11 bases. There are 14 residues in the CDR3. V gave up 5 bases and J gave up 1 base; unmatched junction bases: 1. Germline lookup yields CDR1 SQVTM and CDR2 ANQGSEA. The CDR3 sequence is CSVTSGGSYNEQFF. In nucleotides, the CDR3 is TGCAGCGTTACTAGCGGGGGTTCCTACAATGAGCAGTTCTTC.

The chain joins TRBV21-1 to TRBJ1-1; the tabulated D call, TRBD1, remains unverified against the DNA. TRBV21-1 is a known pseudogene. The CDR3 runs 11 residues. The chain's CDR3 is CASSTGTEAFF. CDR3 nucleotide sequence: TGTGCCAGCAGCACTGGGACAGAAGCTTTCTTT.